This T cell receptor beta chain was sequenced for a study of a mutant IDH1 vaccine in newly diagnosed glioma (dated by TCRdb to the early 2020s). Regarding the complete study: Vaccination started 4-6 weeks after radiotherapy alone, or was given together with temozolomide cycles in the groups whose treatment included chemotherapy. Of the roughly 31 treated patients, roughly 60% were male and about 40% were female, and the mean age was approximately 40 years. Before enrollment, patients had received standard therapy of radiotherapy alone, temozolomide alone, or radiochemotherapy with temozolomide; most received the combination. The week-35 safety follow-up took place at visit V12, and the week-47 end of study took place at visit V13. Six visits were used for peripheral blood collection: V03 (baseline), V05, V07, V10, V12 and V13. Longitudinal TCRB deep sequencing was performed for about 25 treated patients wherever samples were available for exploratory analyses. What the authors observed across the whole study: No apparent relationship was observed between pseudoprogression and alterations in the top peripheral T cell clonotypes detected by TCRB sequencing. Immune responses induced by the vaccine were seen in around 93% of patients across multiple MHC alleles. It was noted by the authors that analyses of patient blood samples could not be reproduced owing to sample limitations. Selection of PBMC samples for TCRB deep sequencing was based on availability.

Sample time point, as interpreted from the label and publication: week 35, safety follow-up. Each vaccine dose was 300 ug of a 20-mer mutant IDH1 peptide in Montanide, given subcutaneously with topical imiquimod. Eight vaccinations were administered to patients in weeks 1, 3, 5, 7, 11, 15, 19 and 23, corresponding to visits V03 through V10. Newly diagnosed WHO grade 3 or 4 IDH1-mutant astrocytomas showing loss of nuclear ATRX were present in the donors. The samples were drawn from NOA16, a multicentre, single-arm, open-label phase I trial in Germany that tested a mutant IDH1 peptide vaccine in humans for the first time. The DNeasy Blood and Tissue Kit was used to extract genomic DNA from EDTA blood for TCRB sequencing. CDR1 GTSNPN and CDR2 SVGIG are derived from the germline V gene (reference sequence). Counted from cysteine to phenylalanine, this CDR3 has 14 amino acids. CDR3 DNA only is kept here, 42 bases in frame from base 1. V is shortened by 5 bases, J by 0 bases, and the region joining them spans 14 bases.

Concerning this clone: The antigen it binds to is not known. Nothing much larger sits one base from this clone, and base qualities are not available.

The library was built by means of the immunoSEQ multiplex PCR assay. Following the manufacturer's protocol, the hsTCRB Kit was used to amplify rearranged TCR beta chain sequences. An Illumina MiSeq was used to sequence the TCRB libraries. The authors' pipeline ran thus. The kit vendor's proprietary platform handled demultiplexing, trimming and gene mapping. Drawn from immuneACCESS, this table holds only the in-frame rearrangements with V and J called that TCRdb kept. Clones are partly lost; checked studies trace under half to an unresolved V gene and leave the rest unexplained. V, J and clone size are taken as reported in that table, and D and trimming were inferred from the DNA itself. The sample includes some 71,000 clones, with around 84% observed a single time. Jointly, the top ten make up roughly 2% of the sample.

The receptor comes from a man aged 30 to 39 with glioma. This material consisted of PBMCs, taken from a glioma patient whose treatment included an IDH1 peptide vaccine. Recombination joined TRBV30 with TRBJ2-7, with TRBD1 as a weak D call on 6 bases. The CDR3 corresponds to CAWQTGFSSYEQYF. The DNA sequence follows: TGTGCCTGGCAAACAGGGTTTAGCTCCTACGAGCAGTACTTC.